The present T cell receptor (beta chain) was sequenced within a study of cytomegalovirus exposure and HLA in healthy donors. In the PCR, 60 Vbeta and 13 Jbeta primers were used. TCRdb's copy holds only in-frame clones and misses some; the assay was immunoSEQ multiplex PCR. This table holds 150,000 to 200,000 clones, roughly four fifths found once. CDR3 size: 18 residues. Germline CDR1 and CDR2: SGHTA and FQGTGA. V gave up 4 bases and J gave up 7 bases; unmatched junction bases: 18. Sequencing was carried out using PBMCs. The source of this sequence is a woman under 30 in good health and CMV-seropositive. This chain uses TRBV7-3 with TRBJ2-4, with TRBD2 identical over 8 bases. The CDR3 reads CASSSTGGGRGGLNIQYF. The DNA of the CDR3 is TGTGCCAGCAGCTCAACCGGGGGGGGTCGGGGCGGCCTGAACATTCAGTACTTC.